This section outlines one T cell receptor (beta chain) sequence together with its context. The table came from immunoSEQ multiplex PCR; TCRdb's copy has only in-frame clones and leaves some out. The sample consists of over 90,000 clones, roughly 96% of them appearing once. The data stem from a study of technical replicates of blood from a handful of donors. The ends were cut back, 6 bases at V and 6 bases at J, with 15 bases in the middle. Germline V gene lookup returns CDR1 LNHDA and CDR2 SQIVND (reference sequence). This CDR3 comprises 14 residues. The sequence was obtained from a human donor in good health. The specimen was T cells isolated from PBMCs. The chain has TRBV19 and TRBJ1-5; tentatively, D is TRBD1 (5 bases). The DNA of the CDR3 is TGTGCCAGTAGCCGTGACAGAAAGGGTCAGCCCCAGCATTTT. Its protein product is CASSRDRKGQPQHF.